The 24 T cell receptor beta chains below all came from one sample that was sequenced in a study of T cell responses to AZD1222 COVID-19 vaccine. Clones were read by immunoSEQ multiplex PCR, and TCRdb kept only the in-frame ones, dropping some. The table shows fewer than 150,000 clones, with 88% occurring only once. Here the sequenced sample was peripheral blood, taken on day 0 of AZD1222 vaccination. The receptors shown here come from an adult in good health.

The chain recombines TRBV6-2 or TRBV6-3 with TRBJ2-1, with TRBD1 identical over 7 bases. CDR1 and CDR2 from the germline V gene are MNHEY and SVGEGT. The CDR3 sequence is 15 residues long. Trimming cost V 6 bases and J 6 bases; bases outside gene matches: 11. The CDR3 spells CASSDRDSFGNEQFF. CDR3 nucleotide sequence: TGTGCCAGCAGCGATCGGGACAGCTTTGGCAATGAGCAGTTCTTC.

The chain joins TRBV9 to TRBJ2-2, with unresolved D. V was trimmed by 0 bases and J by 1 base, leaving 7 bases between them. Germline V gene data show CDR1 as SGDLS and CDR2 as YYNGEE. The CDR3 runs to 15 residues. The CDR3 spells CASSVGQLNTGELFF. CDR3 in DNA: TGTGCCAGCAGCGTAGGACAACTGAACACCGGGGAGCTGTTTTTT.

This sequence joins TRBV18 and TRBJ2-7; 8 positions match TRBD1. V shed 4 bases, J shed 1 base, and the junction held 9 bases outside the gene matches. Germline assignment: CDR1 KGHSH and CDR2 LQKENI. This CDR3 spans 16 amino acids. CDR3 DNA sequence: TGTGCCAGCTCACAACGGCTAGGACAGGGATCCTACGAGCAGTACTTC. This encodes CASSQRLGQGSYEQYF.

The chain carries TRBV6-5 and TRBJ2-3; 10 bases line up with TRBD2. V was clipped by 1 base and J by 6 bases; unmatched bases: 1. The CDR3 totals 14 residues. The germline CDR1 and CDR2 sequences are MNHEY and SVGAGI. CDR3 amino acids: CASSYLLAGDTQYF. As DNA, the CDR3 is TGTGCCAGCAGTTACTTACTAGCGGGGGATACGCAGTATTTT.

This chain connects TRBV12-5 to TRBJ2-5; 11 bases agree with TRBD2. Losses at the gene ends were 6 bases for V and 5 bases for J; bases not matched to a gene: 8. The CDR3 runs to 15 residues. Looked up from germline, CDR1 is LGHNT and CDR2 is FRNRAP. The CDR3 DNA reads as TGTGCTAGTGGCCTCGGACTAGCGGGCCCCGAGACCCAGTACTTC. Its translation: CASGLGLAGPETQYF.

J is TRBJ1-2 and V is TRBV28; D remains ambiguous. From germline, CDR1 is MDHEN and CDR2 SYDVKM. Trimming pared 5 bases from V and 5 bases from J, leaving 18 bases between. The CDR3 is 15 residues long. DNA of the CDR3: TGTGCCAGCAGTCCGCTACAATCCCGACTATATGGCTACACCTTC. It encodes CASSPLQSRLYGYTF.

The J gene is TRBJ1-5, the V gene TRBV28, with D unclear. The V and J ends lost 6 bases and 0 bases respectively, with 6 bases between them. CDR3 size: 13 residues. Germline loops: CDR1 MDHEN, CDR2 SYDVKM. CDR3: CASRSYSNQPQHF. CDR3 sequence (DNA): TGTGCCAGCAGATCGTATAGCAATCAGCCCCAGCATTTT.

The chain joins TRBV6-2 or TRBV6-3 to TRBJ2-1, with 11 bases fitting TRBD2. The CDR3 has 19 residues. J lost 0 bases, V lost 2 bases, and 9 bases had no gene match. Germline V gene data show CDR1 as MNHEY and CDR2 as SVGEGT. The CDR3 here is CASSYELAGGVSSYNEQFF. The CDR3 DNA follows: TGTGCCAGCAGTTACGAGTTAGCGGGGGGGGTTAGCTCCTACAATGAGCAGTTCTTC.

This chain joins TRBV15 and TRBJ2-2; D ambiguous. Trimming took off 2 bases at V and 3 bases at J, with 4 bases between the two ends. This CDR3 is 13 amino acids long. In germline, CDR1 is LNHNV, CDR2 YYDKDF (reference sequence). Written as DNA, the CDR3 is TGTGCCACCAGCAGAACTTACACCGGGGAGCTGTTTTTT. This encodes CATSRTYTGELFF.

This chain joins TRBV4-1 and TRBJ1-1, with D tentatively TRBD1 (6 bases). The CDR3 extends over 15 amino acids. Germline CDR1 reads MGHRA; CDR2 reads YSYEKL. V dropped 2 bases and J dropped 1 base, with 11 bases sitting between them. This CDR3 is CASSQISTGNTEAFF. DNA for the CDR3: TGCGCCAGCAGCCAAATATCGACAGGGAACACTGAAGCTTTCTTT.

A single count supports this clone. The J gene is TRBJ2-5, the V gene TRBV7-3; D is perhaps TRBD1 or TRBD2 (5 bases each). Per the germline V gene, CDR1 is SGHTA and CDR2 is FQGTGA. This CDR3 is 14 amino acids long. V shed 2 bases and J shed 1 base, with 8 bases lying between them. The CDR3 bases are TGTGCCAGCAGCTTATCCGGGGCCCAAGAGACCCAGTACTTC. This sequence encodes CASSLSGAQETQYF.

In its sample, this clone was seen once. The rearrangement joins TRBV27 to TRBJ1-2, with a possible D match to TRBD1 (6 bases). The V and J ends lost 6 bases and 0 bases respectively, with 8 bases between them. The CDR3 covers 13 residues. Germline values: CDR1 MNHEY, CDR2 SMNVEV (reference sequence). The CDR3 is CASSWGPNYGYTF. CDR3 coding DNA: TGTGCCAGCAGCTGGGGGCCTAACTATGGCTACACCTTC.

J is TRBJ1-2 and V is TRBV7-2; TRBD1 matches at 10 bases. CDR1 and CDR2 from the germline V gene are SGHTA and FQGNSA. The CDR3 length is 14 residues. V lost 6 bases and J lost 3; bases outside the gene matches: 4. Written as DNA, the CDR3 is TGTGCCAGCAGGTCCGGGACAGGGGACTATGGCTACACCTTC. Protein product: CASRSGTGDYGYTF.

The chain joins TRBV7-8 to TRBJ1-2; D perhaps matches TRBD1 (5 bases). V was shortened by 5 bases and J by 3 bases, with 16 bases between the two germline ends. The CDR3 contains 15 residues. Germline V gene lookup returns CDR1 SGHVS and CDR2 FQNEAQ. CDR3 amino acids: CASSTGTGGYYGYTF. Written as DNA, the CDR3 is TGTGCCAGCAGCACTGGCACAGGAGGGTACTATGGCTACACCTTC.

J is TRBJ1-4 and V is TRBV6-1; 9 bases fit TRBD1. The CDR3 contains 15 residues. Trimming took 2 bases from V and 7 from J; bases not matched to a gene: 5. The germline CDR1 and CDR2 sequences are MNHNS and SASEGT. This CDR3 is CASSETQGAREKLFF. CDR3 DNA sequence: TGTGCCAGCAGTGAAACACAGGGGGCACGTGAAAAACTGTTTTTT.

The rearrangement uses TRBV24-1 and TRBJ2-7; possible D gene TRBD1, 6 bases. Trimming stripped 9 bases from V and 5 bases from J, with 13 bases between. CDR1 is KGHDR, CDR2 SFDVKD, per germline. The CDR3 length is 12 residues. This CDR3 reads CATGQGGNEQYF. The CDR3, as DNA: TGTGCCACCGGCCAAGGGGGTAACGAGCAGTACTTC.

The chain is built from TRBV27 and TRBJ2-5; 7 bases align to TRBD2. After removal of 2 bases from V and 4 bases from J, the junction contained 4 bases not matched to a gene. Per germline, CDR1 MNHEY and CDR2 SMNVEV (reference sequence). The CDR3 runs 14 residues. In DNA form, the CDR3 reads TGTGCCAGCAGTTTAGCGGGGGTGCGAGAGACCCAGTACTTC. Translating it yields CASSLAGVRETQYF.

The chain is built from TRBV11-2 and TRBJ1-1; 9 bases match TRBD1. Per the germline V gene, CDR1 is SGHAT and CDR2 is FQNNGV. The CDR3 has 14 amino acids. V gave up 6 bases and J gave up 4 bases; unmatched junction bases: 6. The CDR3 is CASRPRQGGTEAFF. For the CDR3, the DNA is TGTGCCAGCAGACCTAGACAGGGGGGCACTGAAGCTTTCTTT.

The chain couples TRBV7-9 to TRBJ2-2; no firm D call. The germline gives CDR1 SEHNR, CDR2 FQNEAQ (reference sequence). This CDR3 is built from 14 residues. V lost 1 base and J lost 3, with 6 bases in between. The CDR3 is CASSLGRYTGELFF. The CDR3 DNA reads as TGTGCCAGCAGCTTAGGGCGGTACACCGGGGAGCTGTTTTTT.

This clone was observed once. The chain joins TRBV6-6 to TRBJ1-2, with D unresolved. Germline loops: CDR1 MNHNY, CDR2 SVGAGI (reference sequence). CDR3 size: 13 residues. V lost 5 bases and J 2 bases, leaving 9 bases between the germline ends. CDR3 in amino acids: CASSQVANYGYTF. CDR3 nucleotide sequence: TGTGCCAGCAGTCAAGTGGCAAACTATGGCTACACCTTC.

This clone was counted only a few times. The chain combines TRBV10-2 with TRBJ1-2; unclear D gene. This CDR3 comprises 16 residues. Germline lookup yields CDR1 WSHSY and CDR2 SAAADI. Between the trimmed V and J ends, which lost 0 bases and 7 bases, there was a span of 18 bases. Here the CDR3 DNA reads TGCGCCAGCAGTGAGTCGCAACTAGGGCTGGATTCTGGCTACACCTTC. It translates to CASSESQLGLDSGYTF.

The chain joins TRBV6-1 to TRBJ1-6; D ambiguous. Germline CDR1 is MNHNS and CDR2 is SASEGT. There are 14 residues in the CDR3. Trimming cost V 3 bases and J 5 bases, with 8 bases left between them. The CDR3 bases are TGTGCCAGCAGTGATTTGTGGGATAATTCACCCCTCCACTTT. Amino acid sequence: CASSDLWDNSPLHF.

This clone appeared a single time. The rearrangement links TRBV6-1 to TRBJ1-5, with 8 bases lining up with TRBD1. V lost 2 bases and J lost 7; bases outside the gene matches: 4. This CDR3 comprises 14 residues. Per the germline V gene, CDR1 is MNHNS and CDR2 is SASEGT. The CDR3 is CASSEQGAGQPQHF. In DNA, the CDR3 is TGTGCCAGCAGTGAACAGGGGGCTGGGCAGCCCCAGCATTTT.

The chain has TRBV4-1 and TRBJ1-1; D is possibly TRBD1 (5 bases). The CDR3 has 16 residues. Trimming removed 3 bases at V and 0 bases at J, with 14 bases between. Germline V gives CDR1 MGHRA, CDR2 YSYEKL. The CDR3 spells CASSQGRGSMNTEAFF. The CDR3 DNA reads as TGCGCCAGCAGCCAGGGCCGGGGCTCAATGAACACTGAAGCTTTCTTT.